The 17 T cell receptor beta chains given below trace back to one sample, sequenced in a study of blood T cells in healthy people across ages (dated by TCRdb to 2014 to 2015). Receptors were amplified or captured by 5' RACE. TCRdb records Illumina HiSeq 2500 as the sequencer. A second PCR of roughly 7 to 11 cycles was performed with a sample-barcoded 5' primer and a J-beta primer mix. Using fastp trimming at Q25 and MiXCR clonotype assembly, TCRdb reanalyzed the public sequencing data and kept in-frame beta chains. Rows matching on CDR3 protein sequence are summarized as one entry with the most common DNA and genes. For this sample there are hundreds of thousands of distinct CDR3 sequences; 40% to 45% appear just once. Around 30% of the sample goes to the ten largest clones. The sequencing input was blood. The receptors here all came from a man older than 75 in good health.

The J gene is TRBJ2-1, the V gene TRBV27, with no clear D. This CDR3 spans 16 amino acids. V lost 5 bases, J lost 0 bases, and 14 bases lay in between. From germline, CDR1 is MNHEY and CDR2 SMNVEV (reference sequence). In DNA, the CDR3 is TGTGCCAGCAGTCCACCACGGAGAAGCTCCTACAATGAGCAGTTCTTC. As protein: CASSPPRRSSYNEQFF.

This sequence joins TRBV6-2 or TRBV6-3 and TRBJ1-5; 7 nucleotides align to TRBD1. V was clipped by 4 bases and J by 5 bases; unmatched bases: 11. Germline values: CDR1 MNHEY, CDR2 SVGEGT. The CDR3 consists of 16 residues. The CDR3 region is CASSLPIRTGDQPQHF. CDR3 nucleotides: TGTGCCAGCAGTTTGCCCATTCGGACAGGTGATCAGCCCCAGCATTTT.

In this sample, this clonotype turned up once. This rearrangement joins TRBV28 to TRBJ1-6, with 7 bases that match TRBD1. CDR1 MDHEN and CDR2 SYDVKM come from the germline V gene. V dropped 6 bases and J dropped 10; count of bases not matched to a gene: 9. The length of the CDR3 is 14 residues. The CDR3 coding sequence is TGTGCCAGCAGCCTGACAGGGTGGGGATCACCCCTCCACTTT. Translated, it gives CASSLTGWGSPLHF.

This chain joins TRBV7-9 and TRBJ1-5, with 10 bases fitting TRBD1. This CDR3 has 17 residues. After removal of 4 bases from V and 3 bases from J, the junction contained 9 bases not matched to a gene. Germline V gene data show CDR1 as SEHNR and CDR2 as FQNEAQ (reference sequence). DNA for the CDR3: TGTGCCAGCAGCTCCTTAGGTGGGACAGGGGTCAATCAGCCCCAGCATTTT. Its protein product is CASSSLGGTGVNQPQHF.

This clonotype turned up a few times. V usage is TRBV20-1 and J usage is TRBJ2-5, with TRBD2 as a possible D gene (6 bases). CDR3 length: 17 residues. Germline lookup yields CDR1 DFQATT and CDR2 SNEGSKA (reference sequence). V dropped 3 bases and J dropped 3 bases, with 23 bases sitting between them. The CDR3 loop reads CSARASPTGGKKETQYF. The CDR3 nucleotides read TGCAGTGCTAGGGCCTCCCCGACTGGCGGGAAGAAAGAGACCCAGTACTTC.

This clonotype was counted many times. V is TRBV6-1 and J is TRBJ2-3; D could derive from TRBD1 or TRBD2 (5 bases each). From germline, CDR1 is MNHNS and CDR2 SASEGT. Trimming left V 5 bases short and J 3 bases short, with 15 bases between. This CDR3 contains 15 residues. CDR3 loop: CASSRDGAETDTQYF. The CDR3 DNA sequence: TGTGCCAGCAGTCGGGATGGGGCTGAAACAGATACGCAGTATTTT.

J is TRBJ1-3 and V is TRBV29-1; the D is unclear. This CDR3 has 12 residues. Germline-derived CDR1 and CDR2 are SQVTM and ANQGSEA. V lost 0 bases to trimming and J lost 4 bases, with 4 bases between them. CDR3 region: CSVEDPGNTIYF. CDR3 DNA: TGCAGCGTTGAAGATCCCGGAAACACCATATATTTT. Supplemented by reference TRBV29-1 and TRBJ1-3, the full variable domain reads SAVISQKPSRDICQRGTSLTIQCQVDSQVTMMFWYRQQPGQSLTLIATANQGSEATYESGFVIDKFPISRPNLTFSTLTVSNMSPEDSSIYLCSVEDPGNTIYFGEGSWLTVV.

For the CDR3, the DNA is TGTGCCAGCAGGGTTGTGGGGGGCGGATACGAGCAGTACTTC. This sequence encodes CASRVVGGGYEQYF. This chain joins TRBV12-3 or TRBV12-4 and TRBJ2-7, with D possibly being TRBD1 or TRBD2 (6 bases each). V dropped 6 bases and J dropped 4 bases, with 16 bases sitting between them. There are 14 residues in the CDR3.

Only a few counts were recorded for this clonotype. The chain uses TRBV28 and TRBJ2-7; 7 bases line up with TRBD1. CDR3 length: 15 residues. Germline CDR1 MDHEN, CDR2 SYDVKM. V was pared by 5 bases and J by 3 bases, with 10 bases of the junction left unmatched. The CDR3 spells CASSPPTGFNYEQYF. In DNA, the CDR3 is TGTGCCAGCAGTCCCCCGACAGGGTTTAACTACGAGCAGTACTTC.

The CDR3 nucleotides are TGCGCCAGCAGCCAAATTCCCAGGGCTAGTACCGGGGAGCTGTTTTTT. This encodes CASSQIPRASTGELFF. The chain is built from TRBV4-1 and TRBJ2-2; tentative D call: TRBD1 (5 bases). The CDR3 is 16 residues long. With 2 bases removed from V and 5 bases from J, the gap between germline ends came to 15 bases. CDR1 MGHRA and CDR2 YSYEKL come from the germline V gene.

This clonotype showed up many times. The chain has TRBV5-1 and TRBJ2-7, with a tentative D call TRBD1 (5 bases). Germline CDR1 is SGHRS and CDR2 is YFSETQ. The CDR3 length is 12 residues. Trimming took off 4 bases at V and 5 bases at J, with 10 bases between the two ends. Written as DNA, the CDR3 is TGCGCCAGCAGCCAGGACAACCACGAGCAGTACTTC. Translated: CASSQDNHEQYF.

The rearrangement links TRBV11-2 to TRBJ2-6, with 10 bases identical to TRBD2. This CDR3 has 17 residues. Germline V lookup: CDR1 SGHAT, CDR2 FQNNGV. V lost 6 bases and J lost 0; bases outside the gene matches: 5. The CDR3 here is CASRTTSGISGANVLTF. The CDR3 nucleotides read TGTGCCAGCAGAACAACTAGCGGGATCTCTGGGGCCAACGTCCTGACTTTC.

The rearrangement joins TRBV5-1 to TRBJ2-7; 7 bases map to TRBD1. The CDR3 is made up of 15 amino acids. From germline, CDR1 is SGHRS and CDR2 YFSETQ. Trimming cost V 0 bases and J 3 bases; bases outside gene matches: 6. CDR3 nucleotides: TGCGCCAGCAGCTTGGGGCCAGGGGGAATCTACGAGCAGTACTTC. As protein: CASSLGPGGIYEQYF.

This sequence joins TRBV7-2 and TRBJ2-3; D possibly corresponds to TRBD2 (6 bases). The CDR3 covers 15 residues. Trimming shortened V by 5 bases and J by 4 bases, and 16 bases separated the two germline ends. Germline loops: CDR1 SGHTA, CDR2 FQGNSA. The CDR3 nucleotides are TGTGCCAGCAGCCGGGCCGGGGGAATGGCAGATACGCAGTATTTT. Its protein is CASSRAGGMADTQYF.

This chain joins TRBV20-1 and TRBJ2-7; D gene ambiguous. V dropped 3 bases and J dropped 1 base, with 16 bases sitting between them. Germline CDR1 DFQATT, CDR2 SNEGSKA (reference sequence). This CDR3 is built from 15 residues. For the CDR3, the DNA is TGCAGTGCTAGTGCTAGGGTAGGCCTTTCCTACGAGCAGTACTTC. Protein sequence: CSASARVGLSYEQYF.

This clonotype was recorded a few times. The chain employs TRBV15 and TRBJ2-7, with 7 bases that match TRBD2. This CDR3 region has 13 residues. The V gene end was trimmed by 0 bases and the J gene end by 9 bases; junction bases not matched to a gene: 5. The germline V gene encodes CDR1 LNHNV and CDR2 YYDKDF (reference sequence). As DNA, the CDR3 is TGTGCCACCAGCAGAGATCGGGGGGTGGCGCAGTACTTC. Protein: CATSRDRGVAQYF.

About this clonotype: Since a much larger clone is just one base distant, this may be a read error. The chain is built from TRBV29-1 and TRBJ2-1; 14 bases line up with TRBD2. CDR3 length: 13 amino acids. Per germline, CDR1 SQVTM and CDR2 ANQGSEA. Here the CDR3 DNA reads TGCAGCGGGGGACTAGCGGGAGTCAATGAGCGGTTCTTC. It is translated as CSGGLAGVNERFF.